These T cell receptor beta chains were read from a single sample in a study of blood T cell repertoires in COVID-19. Sequencing was performed with immunoSEQ multiplex PCR; in TCRdb, only in-frame clones are kept and a portion is missing. The sample contains 150,000 or so clones, roughly 83% of which appear only once. Sequencing was carried out using peripheral blood. These receptors were collected from a woman aged 70 to 79 with COVID-19, enrolled during active disease. The CDR3 runs from the conserved cysteine through the conserved F or W. Each record gives: V gene, J gene, D gene, clone size, CDR3 protein, CDR3 DNA. The D gene is left open where the match is weak. Some rows mark clone size as missing; the rest say once, few, many or name a class of expanded clone.

TRBV4-2	TRBJ1-5	NA	once	CASSQGEGIDSQPQHF	TGTGCCAGCAGCCAAGGGGAGGGGATCGATAGTCAGCCCCAGCATTTT
TRBV4-3	TRBJ2-4	TRBD2	NA	CASSQVRGGAADIQYF	TGCGCCAGCAGCCAAGTGCGCGGGGGGGCCGCAGACATTCAGTACTTC
TRBV28	TRBJ1-2	NA	few	CASSLLRGYLGGYTF	TGTGCCAGCAGTTTACTTAGGGGTTATTTGGGTGGCTACACCTTC
TRBV7-7	TRBJ2-5	NA	NA	CASSYRAQETQYF	TGTGCTAGCAGCTACAGGGCCCAAGAGACCCAGTACTTC
TRBV2	TRBJ1-5	TRBD1	NA	CASSTGTGILQPQHF	TGTGCCAGCAGTACCGGGACAGGGATTTTACAGCCCCAGCATTTT
TRBV7-2	TRBJ2-1	TRBD2	NA	CASSPRTSGYNEQFF	TGTGCCAGCAGCCCAAGGACTAGCGGCTACAATGAGCAGTTCTTC
TRBV30	TRBJ1-4	NA	NA	CAWSPGSEKLFF	TGTGCCTGGAGTCCTGGGAGCGAAAAACTGTTTTTT
TRBV5-1	TRBJ2-3	TRBD1	NA	CASSWDSRTDTQYF	TGCGCCAGCAGCTGGGACAGCCGCACAGATACGCAGTATTTT
TRBV14	TRBJ1-2	NA	NA	CASSQDKRWGDSYGYTF	TGTGCCAGCAGCCAAGATAAGAGGTGGGGAGATTCCTATGGCTACACCTTC
TRBV5-1	TRBJ2-7	TRBD1	NA	CASSHGPGQFYEQYF	TGCGCCAGCAGCCATGGACCGGGACAGTTCTACGAGCAGTACTTC
TRBV30	TRBJ2-5	NA	NA	CAWSVSSGRQETQYF	TGTGCCTGGAGTGTAAGTTCAGGTCGACAAGAGACCCAGTACTTC
TRBV28	TRBJ2-7	NA	NA	CASRPTPNQGYEQYF	TGTGCCAGCAGACCGACCCCGAACCAGGGCTACGAGCAGTACTTC
TRBV18	TRBJ1-3	TRBD1	NA	CASSPIRVTGDRPLNTIYF	TGTGCCAGCTCACCAATTCGTGTAACAGGGGACAGGCCGTTAAACACCATATATTTT
TRBV10-3	TRBJ1-1	NA	NA	CAISERSTGLNTEAFF	TGTGCCATCAGTGAGCGAAGTACGGGGTTGAACACTGAAGCTTTCTTT
TRBV14	TRBJ2-1	TRBD2	NA	CASSQEFPSRDTGTSGGHWGEQFF	TGTGCCAGCAGCCAAGAATTCCCCTCCCGGGACACCGGGACTAGCGGGGGGCACTGGGGTGAGCAGTTCTTC
TRBV27	TRBJ1-6	NA	NA	CASSSPTGPGARNSPLHF	TGTGCCAGCAGTTCACCGACGGGTCCTGGGGCAAGGAATTCACCCCTCCACTTT
TRBV3-1/TRBV3-2	TRBJ2-1	TRBD2	NA	CASAGAGGPNEQFF	TGTGCCAGCGCCGGAGCGGGGGGCCCCAATGAGCAGTTCTTC
TRBV6-1	TRBJ2-3	NA	NA	CASSEARGLGTDTQYF	TGTGCCAGCAGTGAAGCGCGGGGTCTTGGCACAGATACGCAGTATTTT
TRBV12-3/TRBV12-4	TRBJ1-4	NA	few	CASSWAGNEKLFF	TGTGCCAGCAGTTGGGCGGGCAATGAAAAACTGTTTTTT
TRBV5-4	TRBJ2-5	NA	NA	CASSLGGLGQETQYF	TGTGCCAGCAGCTTGGGGGGACTCGGCCAAGAGACCCAGTACTTC
TRBV18	TRBJ1-2	TRBD1	NA	CASSPKTGDFNYGYTF	TGTGCCAGCTCACCGAAGACAGGGGATTTTAACTATGGCTACACCTTC
TRBV19	TRBJ1-2	NA	NA	CASSSEASGAYGYTF	TGTGCCAGTAGTAGTGAAGCCTCAGGGGCGTATGGCTACACCTTC
TRBV29-1	TRBJ1-4	NA	once	CSVDRGEKLFF	TGCAGCGTTGACAGGGGAGAAAAACTGTTTTTT
TRBV7-3	TRBJ2-5	NA	NA	CASSSLAEETQYF	TGTGCCAGCAGCTCATTAGCGGAAGAGACCCAGTACTTC
TRBV5-1	TRBJ2-7	TRBD1	NA	CASSSDRVGYEQYF	TGCGCCAGCAGCTCCGACAGGGTAGGGTACGAGCAGTACTTC
TRBV19	TRBJ2-7	NA	NA	CASSAGLSLYEQYF	TGTGCCAGTAGTGCGGGACTCAGCCTCTACGAGCAGTACTTC
TRBV28	TRBJ2-7	TRBD1	NA	CASSSSDRGFYEQYF	TGTGCCAGCAGTTCATCGGACAGGGGGTTCTACGAGCAGTACTTC
TRBV28	TRBJ2-3	TRBD2	NA	CASRGSGGSDTQYF	TGTGCCAGCAGGGGGAGCGGGGGCTCGGATACGCAGTATTTT
TRBV20-1	TRBJ2-1	NA	NA	CSASRLEQFF	TGCAGTGCTAGTCGACTGGAGCAGTTCTTC
TRBV6-5	TRBJ2-3	NA	once	CASSYRAGVTDTQYF	TGTGCCAGCAGTTACCGAGCAGGGGTCACAGATACGCAGTATTTT
TRBV7-3	TRBJ2-2	NA	NA	CASSLGAGATGELFF	TGTGCCAGCAGCTTAGGGGCAGGGGCCACCGGGGAGCTGTTTTTT
TRBV24-1	TRBJ2-3	NA	NA	CATSDPITADTQYF	TGTGCCACCAGTGACCCCATAACAGCTGATACGCAGTATTTT
TRBV2	TRBJ1-5	NA	few	CASSAGGSPNQPQHF	TGTGCCAGCAGTGCTGGCGGAAGTCCCAATCAGCCCCAGCATTTT
TRBV6-1	TRBJ2-7	TRBD2	NA	CASSEAGQRGAYEQYF	TGTGCCAGCAGTGAAGCTGGCCAGCGGGGGGCCTACGAGCAGTACTTC
TRBV5-4	TRBJ2-1	TRBD2	once	CASSRVLGGAKDNEQFF	TGTGCCAGCAGCCGGGTCCTCGGGGGGGCCAAAGACAATGAGCAGTTCTTC
TRBV4-1	TRBJ1-5	TRBD1	few	CASSPCLPNRGHNQPQHF	TGCGCCAGCAGCCCCTGCTTGCCCAACAGGGGGCACAATCAGCCCCAGCATTTT
TRBV6-1	TRBJ1-6	NA	NA	CASSDSDNSPLHF	TGTGCCAGCAGTGACAGTGATAATTCACCCCTCCACTTT
TRBV7-8	TRBJ2-1	NA	NA	CASSPRLYNEQFF	TGTGCCAGCAGCCCCCGACTCTACAATGAGCAGTTCTTC
TRBV29-1	TRBJ1-2	NA	NA	CSAGTPGEGYTF	TGCAGCGCTGGGACTCCGGGGGAAGGCTACACCTTC
TRBV9	TRBJ2-3	TRBD1	NA	CASSQTGANTDTQYF	TGTGCCAGCAGCCAAACAGGGGCGAACACAGATACGCAGTATTTT
TRBV30	TRBJ1-6	TRBD1	NA	CALSDRISPSNSPLHF	TGTGCCTTGTCGGACAGGATCTCCCCCTCCAATTCACCCCTCCACTTT
TRBV19	TRBJ2-7	NA	NA	CASSTSPYEQYF	TGTGCCAGTAGTACATCCCCCTACGAGCAGTACTTC
TRBV30	TRBJ1-5	NA	NA	CALEDSPRSPQHF	TGTGCCCTGGAGGACAGCCCTCGATCGCCCCAGCATTTT
TRBV4-3	TRBJ2-2	NA	many	CASSQESGTGELFF	TGCGCCAGCAGCCAAGAATCGGGGACCGGGGAGCTGTTTTTT
TRBV27	TRBJ1-2	TRBD1	medium-sized	CASSPRTGPGYGYTF	TGTGCCAGCAGTCCACGGACAGGACCGGGCTATGGCTACACCTTC
TRBV6-4	TRBJ1-6	TRBD1	NA	CAKQGSYNSPLHF	TGTGCCAAACAGGGGTCCTATAATTCACCCCTCCACTTT
TRBV19	TRBJ1-1	NA	NA	CASSTTPENTEAFF	TGTGCCAGTAGTACGACACCTGAGAACACTGAAGCTTTCTTT
TRBV19	TRBJ1-1	NA	NA	CASSIEIAGAEAFF	TGTGCCAGTAGTATTGAAATCGCAGGGGCTGAAGCTTTCTTT
TRBV30	TRBJ2-1	TRBD2	NA	CAWGAGGGRNNEQFF	TGTGCCTGGGGAGCGGGCGGGGGGCGAAACAATGAGCAGTTCTTC
TRBV2	TRBJ1-5	NA	once	CASSLMGEGGQPQHF	TGTGCCAGCAGCCTAATGGGGGAGGGAGGCCAGCCCCAGCATTTT
TRBV28	TRBJ2-7	NA	NA	CASSLGGGGEQYF	TGTGCCAGCAGTTTAGGGGGCGGCGGCGAGCAGTACTTC
TRBV28	TRBJ2-1	NA	few	CASSFRQGGQFF	TGTGCCAGCAGTTTCCGGCAGGGAGGGCAGTTCTTC
TRBV20-1	TRBJ2-7	NA	NA	CSASPVYEQYF	TGCAGTGCTAGTCCAGTCTACGAGCAGTACTTC
TRBV28	TRBJ1-4	TRBD1	NA	CASSGQFNEKLFF	TGTGCCAGTTCGGGACAGTTTAATGAAAAACTGTTTTTT
TRBV5-1	TRBJ1-1	NA	NA	CASSMRLYTEAFF	TGCGCCAGCTCAATGCGACTTTACACTGAAGCTTTCTTT
TRBV3-1/TRBV3-2	TRBJ2-3	TRBD1	NA	CASSQTGGPRGADTQYF	TGTGCCAGCAGCCAAACAGGGGGCCCTCGGGGCGCAGATACGCAGTATTTT
TRBV2	TRBJ2-7	NA	NA	CASSKSQGNGYEQYF	TGTGCCAGCAGCAAATCACAGGGAAATGGCTACGAGCAGTACTTC
TRBV12-3/TRBV12-4	TRBJ1-3	NA	once	CASKTGGAAGYF	TGTGCCAGCAAAACGGGCGGGGCCGCCGGGTATTTT
TRBV27	TRBJ1-2	NA	NA	CASSLSRRQGYGYTF	TGTGCCAGCAGTCTCAGCCGCAGGCAGGGCTATGGCTACACCTTC